The source of this T cell receptor beta chain is a study of human T cells and chemical hapten exposure. Whole-study context: The patients, most of them female, presented with alopecia areata, totalis or universalis. Whole-study results and caveats: Among expanded TCRs, significantly more large CDR3 similarity clusters formed than among controls.

What the library attached to individual cDNA molecules were unique molecular identifiers. TCRdb recomputed calls from the RACE reads with MiXCR, one row per CDR3 protein. The sample gives 180,000 or so distinct CDR3 sequences, approximately 31% of which show up once; less than 3.5% is in the top ten. This clonotype was seen more than once but under ten times. No antigen is known for it. The V and J ends lost 6 bases and 7 bases, in that order; junction bases with no gene match: 9. The V gene's germline CDR1 is ENHRY and CDR2 SYGVKD. The CDR3 length is 16 residues. Time point denoted: pre-sensitization, week 0. The treatment: therapeutic diphenylcyclopropenone sensitization with weekly scalp DPC. The template was total RNA from unfractionated whole blood.

This specimen was whole blood, taken in connection with sensitization to the hapten diphenylcyclopropenone (DPC). The chain has TRBV10-3 and TRBJ2-2, with 12 bases lining up with TRBD2. The receptor's source is a woman aged 30 to 39 with alopecia areata. Some clones in this sample may be carry-over from other donors' samples. The CDR3: CAISQTTSGRDGELFF. CDR3 sequence (DNA): TGTGCCATCAGCCAAACGACTAGCGGGAGAGACGGGGAGCTGTTTTTT.